These T cell receptor beta chains were read from a single sample in a study of T cells in Graves' hyperthyroidism and ophthalmopathy. TCRdb used MiXCR to reprocess the multiplex PCR reads, holding one entry per CDR3 protein. Among about 340,000 distinct CDR3 sequences listed, about 20% were seen once. The specimen was blood. The source of these receptors is a woman aged 45-60 years with Graves' hyperthyroidism. Both conserved end residues are part of each CDR3. D genes are given only for firm matches. Clone sizes are given selectively: once, few, many, or a class where the clone is expanded.

CDR3 length,D gene,J gene,clone size,V gene,CDR3 DNA,CDR3 protein
15,NA,TRBJ2-2,NA,TRBV4-1,TGCGCCAGCAGCCAAGAAGGACACAACACCGGGGAGCTGTTTTTT,CASSQEGHNTGELFF
17,NA,TRBJ2-3,NA,TRBV28,TGTGCCAGCAGTTTTTTGGTCGGGGGCGATGGCACAGATACGCAGTATTTT,CASSFLVGGDGTDTQYF
14,NA,TRBJ2-7,few,TRBV15,TGTGCCACCAGCGGAGACAGGACGGTAGGCGAGCAGTACTTC,CATSGDRTVGEQYF
16,NA,TRBJ1-2,many,TRBV5-7,TGTGCCAGCAGCTTACACCTACCCGGTTACTTCTATGGCTACACCTTC,CASSLHLPGYFYGYTF
13,NA,TRBJ1-2,few,TRBV20-1,TGCAGTGCTCCTATACCAGCTAACTATGGCTACACCTTC,CSAPIPANYGYTF
12,NA,TRBJ2-3,many,TRBV11-2,TGTGCCAGCAGCTCCGCGGGGGATACGCAGTATTTT,CASSSAGDTQYF
16,NA,TRBJ2-2,few,TRBV5-1,TGCGCCAGCAGCATGGTGGGTAGGAAGAATACCGGGGAGCTGTTTTTT,CASSMVGRKNTGELFF
13,NA,TRBJ2-5,NA,TRBV19,TGTGCCAGTAGTATGGGACAACACGAGACCCAGTACTTC,CASSMGQHETQYF
16,TRBD1,TRBJ2-1,NA,TRBV6-2/TRBV6-3,TGTGCCATCGGAATAGTCAGGGGGTTTAGTATTTTCGGGCAGTTCTTC,CAIGIVRGFSIFGQFF
13,NA,TRBJ2-1,NA,TRBV4-1,TGCGCCAGCAGCCACCAATCCTACAATGAGCAGTTCTTC,CASSHQSYNEQFF
17,TRBD2,TRBJ2-2,NA,TRBV9,TGTGCCAGCAGCCCTCAGCAACTAGCGGGAGAAGGCGAGGAGCTGTTTTTT,CASSPQQLAGEGEELFF
15,TRBD1,TRBJ1-1,NA,TRBV24-1,TGTGCCACCAATACAGGGGGCGAAGTGAACACTGAAGCTTTCTTT,CATNTGGEVNTEAFF
11,NA,TRBJ1-2,NA,TRBV2,TGTGCCAGCAGTGAGGATTCTGGCTACACCTTC,CASSEDSGYTF
14,NA,TRBJ1-5,NA,TRBV20-1,TGCAGTGCTACAGACAGTAGGAGTAATCAGCCCCAGCATTTT,CSATDSRSNQPQHF
19,NA,TRBJ2-6,NA,TRBV5-1,TGCGCCAGCAGCTTCACAACCGGACAGCTTCCCTCTGGGGCCAACGTCCTGACTTTC,CASSFTTGQLPSGANVLTF
16,NA,TRBJ2-2,NA,TRBV25-1,TGTGCCAGCAGTGAATTGGAGGGGGCGCCCACCGGGGAGCTGTTTTTT,CASSELEGAPTGELFF
15,TRBD2,TRBJ2-1,NA,TRBV20-1,TGCAGTGCTAGAAGTGTGGGGGAGGGCCTCGGTGAGCAGTTCTTC,CSARSVGEGLGEQFF
16,NA,TRBJ1-6,few,TRBV4-1,TGCGCCAGCAGCCAAGATTCCGGGGTGGCGAATTCACCCCTCCACTTT,CASSQDSGVANSPLHF
13,NA,TRBJ2-7,few,TRBV7-2,TGTGCCAGCAGCTTAGTAGCCGACTACGAGCAGTACTTC,CASSLVADYEQYF
15,NA,TRBJ2-7,many,TRBV28,TGTGCCAGCAGTCCCCGGCGGAGTCCGCCCTACGAGCAGTACTTC,CASSPRRSPPYEQYF
16,TRBD1,TRBJ1-1,NA,TRBV5-5,TGTGCCAGCAGCTTAGGACCGGGGCAGGGGGGCACTGAAGCTTTCTTT,CASSLGPGQGGTEAFF
15,NA,TRBJ2-7,NA,TRBV20-1,TGCAGTGCTAGAGATAACTTCCCCAGCTCCTACGAGCAGTACTTC,CSARDNFPSSYEQYF
16,TRBD2,TRBJ2-1,few,TRBV20-1,TGCAGTGCCTACTCCCTGACTAGCGGGTTTTACAATGAGCAGTTCTTC,CSAYSLTSGFYNEQFF
14,NA,TRBJ1-2,NA,TRBV7-9,TGTGCCAGCATGGGAGGAGGGTCTGCCTATGGCTACACCTTC,CASMGGGSAYGYTF
16,TRBD1,TRBJ1-4,NA,TRBV11-2,TGTGCCAGCAGCTTACAATACAGGGGACTTAATGAAAAACTGTTTTTT,CASSLQYRGLNEKLFF
15,TRBD1,TRBJ2-7,many,TRBV29-1,TGCAGCGTTGAAGATCGGCAGGGGGCTCTGGACGAGCAGTACTTC,CSVEDRQGALDEQYF
16,NA,TRBJ1-2,NA,TRBV6-5,TGTGCCAGCAGTTACGGGACATCCAGAGCTAACTATGGCTACACCTTC,CASSYGTSRANYGYTF
12,NA,TRBJ2-1,many,TRBV5-1,TGCGCCAGCAGCATGTGGACTGGAGAGCAGTTCTTC,CASSMWTGEQFF
15,TRBD2,TRBJ2-7,many,TRBV20-1,TGCAGTGCTAGAGATCCGCGGGAGGGTCGCTACGAGCAGTACTTC,CSARDPREGRYEQYF
21,TRBD2,TRBJ2-7,few,TRBV5-1,TGCGCCAGCAGCCAACTCGGGACTAGCGGGATTGGAACGGACCCCTCCTACGAGCAGTACTTC,CASSQLGTSGIGTDPSYEQYF
14,NA,TRBJ1-1,NA,TRBV9,TGTGCCAGCAGCGTAGTTGGGGACGGCACTGAAGCTTTCTTT,CASSVVGDGTEAFF
18,TRBD2,TRBJ2-3,NA,TRBV7-3,TGTGCCAGCAGCTATTCCGGGACTAGCGGGGAAAGCACAGATACGCAGTATTTT,CASSYSGTSGESTDTQYF
15,TRBD2,TRBJ2-1,many,TRBV12-3/TRBV12-4,TGTGCCAGCAGGGGCGGGGGGGCCCGGGTGTATGAGCAGTTCTTC,CASRGGGARVYEQFF
15,TRBD2,TRBJ2-5,few,TRBV3-1,TGTGCCAGCAGCAAGGCTAGCGGGGGTAAAGAGACCCAGTACTTC,CASSKASGGKETQYF
15,NA,TRBJ2-3,NA,TRBV7-9,TGTGCCAGCAGCTTAGTCGGGGTAGGGACAGATACGCAGTATTTT,CASSLVGVGTDTQYF
12,NA,TRBJ1-1,NA,TRBV7-9,TGTGCCAGCAGCTCCAGTAAAACTGAAGCTTTCTTT,CASSSSKTEAFF
15,TRBD2,TRBJ2-1,NA,TRBV19,TGTGCCAGTAACGGACTAGCGGGGATGTACAATGAGCAGTTCTTC,CASNGLAGMYNEQFF
22,TRBD2,TRBJ2-7,many,TRBV28,TGTGCCAGCAGTTTTCGGACTAGCGGGAGGGCTCAGCGTATGGCGTCTTACTACGAGCAGTACTTC,CASSFRTSGRAQRMASYYEQYF
14,TRBD1,TRBJ2-7,NA,TRBV24-1,TGTGCCACCAGTGATTCCCGGGACAGGGACGAGCAGTACTTC,CATSDSRDRDEQYF
12,NA,TRBJ2-1,many,TRBV3-1,TGTGCCAGCAGCCAAGTTGAGACAGAGCAGTTCTTC,CASSQVETEQFF
13,NA,TRBJ1-2,few,TRBV19,TGTGCCAGTAGTATGCAAATGGATCCTGGCTACACCTTC,CASSMQMDPGYTF
15,NA,TRBJ1-1,many,TRBV18,TGTGCCAGCTCACCGCGGGTAGGGTCGAACACTGAAGCTTTCTTT,CASSPRVGSNTEAFF
13,NA,TRBJ2-3,many,TRBV7-9,TGTGCCAGCAGCTTAGAGCGTACAGATACGCAGTATTTT,CASSLERTDTQYF
14,NA,TRBJ2-2,many,TRBV2,TGTGCCAGCAAGGTGGGGGGGGCCTCCGGGGAGCTGTTTTTT,CASKVGGASGELFF
16,TRBD1,TRBJ2-5,many,TRBV2,TGTGCCAGCAGTGCCGGGACAGGGAGACACCAAGAGACCCAGTACTTC,CASSAGTGRHQETQYF
16,TRBD1,TRBJ2-5,NA,TRBV20-1,TGCAGTGCTAGAGATTCCGGGACAGGGTTCCAAGAGACCCAGTACTTC,CSARDSGTGFQETQYF
14,NA,TRBJ1-5,many,TRBV25-1,TGTGCCAGCAGTGAGTCAGGAGGGGATCAGCCCCAGCATTTT,CASSESGGDQPQHF
14,NA,TRBJ2-7,few,TRBV2,TGTGCCACCACACGGACTACCGAGTCCTACGAGCAGTACTTC,CATTRTTESYEQYF
14,TRBD1,TRBJ1-2,NA,TRBV6-1,TGTGCCAGCAGTTCGGACAGGGGGGGATATGGCTACACCTTC,CASSSDRGGYGYTF
15,NA,TRBJ1-3,NA,TRBV5-1,TGCGCCAGCAGCTTTTCCCCAGGGGAGGCTAACACCATATATTTT,CASSFSPGEANTIYF
13,NA,TRBJ2-5,NA,TRBV19,TGTGCCAGTAGCCTTTTACGGTCTGAGACCCAGTACTTC,CASSLLRSETQYF
11,NA,TRBJ1-1,NA,TRBV12-3/TRBV12-4,TGTGCCAGCAGTTTCGCTAGCGAAGCTTTCTTT,CASSFASEAFF
17,TRBD1,TRBJ1-2,NA,TRBV27,TGTGCCAGCAGTTTAACACCCCACGGACAGGGGGAATATGGCTACACCTTC,CASSLTPHGQGEYGYTF